These 18 T cell receptor beta chains originate from one sample sequenced in a study of blood T cell repertoires in COVID-19. This table comes from immunoSEQ multiplex PCR, and its TCRdb copy is limited to in-frame clones, with some not included. Of about 240,000 clones in the sample, more than 70% were seen once. The material sequenced was peripheral blood. Receptor source: an elderly man with acute or convalescent COVID-19.

The chain is built from TRBV7-2 and TRBJ1-2; 12 nucleotides line up with TRBD1. V trimming: 5 bases; J trimming: 4 bases; junction bases outside the gene matches: 5. Germline loops: CDR1 SGHTA, CDR2 FQGNSA. The CDR3 totals 15 residues. The CDR3 spells CASSRGTGGTYGYTF. The CDR3 coding sequence is TGTGCCAGCAGCCGCGGGACAGGGGGCACCTATGGCTACACCTTC.

The V call is TRBV29-1, the J call TRBJ2-6; D remains unclear. This CDR3 is built from 13 residues. CDR1 and CDR2 (germline): SQVTM, ANQGSEA. The ends were cut back, 3 bases at V and 2 bases at J, with 5 bases in the middle. CDR3: CSVDPAGANVLTF. CDR3 DNA sequence: TGCAGCGTTGACCCGGCTGGGGCCAACGTCCTGACTTTC.

The chain employs TRBV18 and TRBJ2-1; possible D gene TRBD2, 6 bases. V was trimmed by 1 base and J by 0 bases, leaving 10 bases between them. Germline-derived CDR1 and CDR2 are KGHSH and LQKENI. The CDR3 has 16 residues. CDR3 sequence: CASSPRDLSSYNEQFF. CDR3 DNA: TGTGCCAGCTCACCACGGGACTTGAGCTCCTACAATGAGCAGTTCTTC.

The chain joins TRBV3-1 (or the pseudogene TRBV3-2) to TRBJ1-4, with D possibly matching TRBD1 (6 bases). The germline CDR1 and CDR2 sequences are LGHDT and YNNKEL (reference sequence). With 1 base removed from V and 8 bases from J, the gap between germline ends came to 17 bases. The CDR3 runs to 16 residues. CDR3 sequence (DNA): TGTGCCAGCAGCCAAGCTAGTGGGGGCTGGGGAGAAAAACTGTTTTTT. Its translation is CASSQASGGWGEKLFF.

CDR3 sequence: CASSQDPSGSAVAEQYF. The CDR3 region has the DNA TGTGCCAGCAGCCAAGACCCTAGCGGGAGCGCAGTGGCCGAGCAGTACTTC. The chain combines TRBV3-1 (or the pseudogene TRBV3-2) with TRBJ2-7; 10 bases map to TRBD2. This CDR3 is built from 17 residues. J was trimmed by 6 bases and V by 0 bases; bases with no gene match: 11. CDR1 is LGHDT and CDR2 is YNNKEL in the germline V gene (reference sequence).

The chain links TRBV7-8 to TRBJ1-2, with TRBD1 matching over 7 bases. This CDR3 has 14 amino acids. Germline V gene data show CDR1 as SGHVS and CDR2 as FQNEAQ. V gave up 6 bases and J gave up 4 bases; unmatched junction bases: 8. Here the CDR3 DNA reads TGTGCCAGCAGTCCCGGACAGGACCTCTATGGCTACACCTTC. It yields the protein CASSPGQDLYGYTF.

The rearrangement joins TRBV28 to TRBJ2-7; TRBD1 agrees at 8 bases. The CDR3 totals 15 residues. In germline, CDR1 is MDHEN, CDR2 SYDVKM. V lost 5 bases, J lost 6 bases, and 12 bases stayed unmatched. The CDR3 DNA reads as TGTGCCAGCAGTACGGACAGGGAACAGTCGACCGAGCAGTACTTC. Protein sequence: CASSTDREQSTEQYF.

This chain connects TRBV4-3 to TRBJ2-5; a possible D gene is TRBD1 (6 bases). CDR1 is LGHNA, CDR2 YSLEER, per germline. V was cut by 0 bases and J by 2 bases, with 13 bases left in between. This CDR3 region has 16 residues. CDR3 DNA sequence: TGCGCCAGCAGCCAAGATCGGTGGCAGGGGCAAGAGACCCAGTACTTC. This encodes CASSQDRWQGQETQYF.

V usage is TRBV21-1 and J usage is TRBJ2-1; the DNA was not compared with TRBD1, the D call given in the table. TRBV21-1 constitutes a pseudogene. The CDR3 totals 14 residues. The CDR3 nucleotides are TGTGCCAGCAGCTCCAAGAAACAGGGTGACGAGCAGTTCTTC. Translating gives CASSSKKQGDEQFF.

This clone was detected once. J is TRBJ1-2 and V is TRBV18; no clear D gene. Germline V lookup: CDR1 KGHSH, CDR2 LQKENI. The CDR3 extends over 14 amino acids. Between the trimmed V and J ends, which lost 2 bases and 7 bases, there was a span of 14 bases. CDR3 DNA: TGTGCCAGCTCACCAAGAACTGACCGGAGTGGCTACACCTTC. Encoded protein: CASSPRTDRSGYTF. Combining the CDR3 with reference TRBV18 and TRBJ1-2 gives the whole variable domain NAGVMQNPRHLVRRRGQEARLRCSPMKGHSHVYWYRQLPEEGLKFMVYLQKENIIDESGMPKERFSAEFPKEGPSILRIQQVVRGDSAAYFCASSPRTDRSGYTFGSGTRLTVV.

The chain combines TRBV9 with TRBJ2-3, with D possibly being TRBD2 (6 bases). Germline loops: CDR1 SGDLS, CDR2 YYNGEE. V shed 1 base and J shed 5 bases, with 14 bases lying between them. This CDR3 has 15 residues. The CDR3 DNA reads as TGTGCCAGCAGCGTAATGGGCAGGCGGGGAGATACGCAGTATTTT. The encoded protein is CASSVMGRRGDTQYF.

The rearrangement joins TRBV5-8 to TRBJ2-7; 11 bases agree with TRBD2. Germline CDR1 is SGHTS and CDR2 is YDEGEE. CDR3 size: 15 residues. With 6 bases clipped from V and 3 bases from J, the junction kept 8 bases outside the gene matches. The CDR3 DNA reads TGTGCCAGCAATCTCCCGGGACTAGCGGACTACGAGCAGTACTTC. Protein: CASNLPGLADYEQYF.

Details on this clone: An end of the junction differs from the germline gene, which may be a read error. The V and J genes are TRBV2 and TRBJ1-2, with TRBD1 as a possible D gene (5 bases). The CDR3 runs 13 residues. Germline CDR1 and CDR2: SNHLY and FYNNEI. CDR3 sequence: CASSQAPGGGYTF. CDR3 sequence (DNA): TGTGCCAGCAGTCAAGCACCCGGGGGGGGCTACACCTTC.

The chain recombines TRBV19 with TRBJ1-2, with D perhaps matching TRBD1 (6 bases). CDR1 LNHDA and CDR2 SQIVND come from the germline V gene (reference sequence). This CDR3 spans 15 amino acids. V shed 5 bases and J shed 5 bases, with 18 bases lying between them. CDR3 sequence: CASSAIGQFLYGYTF. DNA of the CDR3: TGTGCCAGTAGTGCCATAGGACAGTTCCTTTATGGCTACACCTTC.

This rearrangement joins TRBV2 to TRBJ2-3; 13 bases line up with TRBD2. CDR3 length: 15 amino acids. The trim removed 5 bases at V and 6 bases at J, leaving 5 bases unmatched. From germline, CDR1 is SNHLY and CDR2 FYNNEI. The CDR3 nucleotides read TGTGCCAGCAGTTTGACTAGCGGGAGGTTTGATACGCAGTATTTT. This sequence encodes CASSLTSGRFDTQYF.

This clone came up a few times. This rearrangement joins TRBV19 to TRBJ1-2; no clear D gene. The germline V gene has CDR1 LNHDA and CDR2 SQIVND (reference sequence). The CDR3 extends over 13 amino acids. V was trimmed by 6 bases and J by 7 bases, leaving 15 bases between them. DNA of the CDR3: TGTGCCAGTAGCCAACGGAGCAGTGGTGGCTACACCTTC. It codes for CASSQRSSGGYTF.

This chain joins TRBV4-1 and TRBJ2-1; a possible D gene is TRBD1 (5 bases). Trimming took off 5 bases at V and 9 bases at J, with 14 bases between the two ends. The CDR3 has 13 residues. Germline V lookup: CDR1 MGHRA, CDR2 YSYEKL. DNA of the CDR3: TGCGCCAGCAGCTTTAGGGGCGACGGTGAGCAGTTCTTC. This translates into CASSFRGDGEQFF.

V usage is TRBV7-9 and J usage is TRBJ1-2, with a possible D match to TRBD1 (6 bases). The CDR3 extends over 14 amino acids. The germline V and J ends were trimmed by 5 bases and 8 bases, with 18 bases remaining between them. The germline CDR1 and CDR2 sequences are SEHNR and FQNEAQ (reference sequence). CDR3 in amino acids: CASSLNGPQGGYTF. The DNA for the CDR3 is TGTGCCAGCAGCCTAAACGGGCCTCAGGGGGGCTACACCTTC.